This T cell receptor beta chain was obtained from a study of blood T cell repertoires in COVID-19. Overall study: Acute and convalescent COVID-19 specimens originated in the United States, Italy and Spain. T cells, B-cell-depleted T cells, or PBMCs supplied cDNA or gDNA.

Clones were sequenced by immunoSEQ multiplex PCR, and TCRdb holds only the in-frame ones, with some missing. This sample has just under 350,000 clones; 75% to 90% occur once, and the top ten carry about 6.3%. Enrollment of patients from Seattle took place during active infection, with longitudinal follow-up. CDR1 and CDR2 from the germline V gene are ENHRY and SYGVKD. This CDR3 has 17 residues. Trimming removed 3 bases at V and 7 bases at J, with 23 bases between. Sequencing was performed on peripheral blood. This TCR derives from a woman aged 45-60 years with COVID-19, enrolled during active disease. The chain uses TRBV10-3 and TRBJ2-3, with D tentatively TRBD2 (5 bases). The CDR3 nucleotides are TGTGCCATCAGTGATTCTAGCCTAGCTTCCGGGATAAATACGCAGTATTTT. As protein: CAISDSSLASGINTQYF.